The present TCR beta chain was sequenced within a study of blood T cell repertoires in COVID-19. Study context: Some COVID-19 samples were acute and others convalescent; all came from the United States, Italy and Spain. Nucleic acid was either cDNA or gDNA, and it came from T cells, B-cell-depleted T cells, or PBMCs.

CDR3 size: 16 residues. CDR1 and CDR2 from the germline V gene are LNHDA and SQIVND (reference sequence). Trimming took 5 bases from V and 7 from J; bases not matched to a gene: 11. As originally analysed: How many nucleated cells were present was estimated from reference gene primer amplification. Sequencing used immunoSEQ multiplex PCR; TCRdb keeps in-frame clones, though not all of them. V, J and clone size reflect that table, while D and trimming were determined from the DNA. The data show hundreds of thousands of clones, around 85% seen once. The sequenced sample was peripheral blood. The TCR comes from a middle-aged man with acute or convalescent COVID-19. The V call is TRBV19, the J call TRBJ2-7, with 13 bases fitting TRBD2. The CDR3 sequence: CASSSSGTSGVFEQYF. DNA of the CDR3: TGTGCCAGTAGTTCCTCCGGGACTAGCGGGGTCTTTGAGCAGTACTTC.